One and the same sample provided the 12 T cell receptor beta chains below, sequenced in a study of shared clonotypes between healthy human individuals. Sequencing used immunoSEQ multiplex PCR; TCRdb keeps in-frame clones, though not all of them. The sample lists a few hundred thousand clones, roughly 70% occurring once. Material: memory CD4+ T cells sorted from blood. The sample's subset: CD45RA-negative fraction. These receptors were collected from a man in his thirties or forties in good health.

The chain combines TRBV5-1 with TRBJ1-1; perhaps TRBD1 as D (6 bases). The CDR3 runs to 16 residues. Trimming left V 1 base short and J 2 bases short, with 15 bases between. From germline, CDR1 is SGHRS and CDR2 YFSETQ. CDR3: CASSLIGGAGNTEAFF. DNA for the CDR3: TGCGCCAGCAGCTTGATTGGGGGGGCTGGAAACACTGAAGCTTTCTTT.

This chain connects TRBV4-2 to TRBJ2-1; D tentatively fits TRBD1 or TRBD2 (5 bases each). V lost 5 bases and J lost 6, with 14 bases in between. Germline assignment: CDR1 LGHNA and CDR2 YNFKEQ. The CDR3 loop spans 14 amino acids. The CDR3 DNA sequence: TGTGCCAGCAGCGGTCAGGGAGCAGCCAATGAGCAGTTCTTC. Its translation is CASSGQGAANEQFF.

The CDR3 DNA is TGTGCCAGCAGTGTAGGGGCCACTCAATATAGCAATCAGCCCCAGCATTTT. Its protein product is CASSVGATQYSNQPQHF. The chain recombines TRBV6-1 with TRBJ1-5; TRBD1 is a possible D gene (5 bases). Germline CDR1 is MNHNS and CDR2 is SASEGT. This CDR3 spans 17 amino acids. Trimming removed 4 bases from V and 0 bases from J, with 16 bases in between.

CDR3 sequence: CATGQGSTEAFF. The CDR3 DNA reads TGTGCCACCGGACAGGGTAGCACTGAAGCTTTCTTT. The chain couples TRBV28 to TRBJ1-1; 8 bases align to TRBD1. Trimming took 10 bases from V and 4 from J; bases not matched to a gene: 5. The germline V gene encodes CDR1 MDHEN and CDR2 SYDVKM. The CDR3 length is 12 residues.

CDR3 bases: TGTGCCAGCAGTGAATCGAATTACGGCGAGCAGTACTTC. Protein: CASSESNYGEQYF. V and J are TRBV2 and TRBJ2-7; D gene ambiguous. The V gene's germline CDR1 is SNHLY and CDR2 FYNNEI. With 2 bases removed from V and 6 bases from J, the gap between germline ends came to 11 bases. There are 13 residues in the CDR3.

This chain links TRBV4-3 with TRBJ1-1; D not certain. CDR3 length equals 13 residues. Germline V gives CDR1 LGHNA, CDR2 YSLEER. V was trimmed by 6 bases and J by 3 bases, leaving 11 bases between them. The CDR3 DNA reads TGCGCCAGCAGTCTCCTGTCCGACACTGAAGCTTTCTTT. Translating it yields CASSLLSDTEAFF.

The J gene is TRBJ2-1, the V gene TRBV7-3; D may match TRBD1 or TRBD2 (5 bases each). Germline loops: CDR1 SGHTA, CDR2 FQGTGA. V lost 1 base and J lost 6, with 13 bases in between. The CDR3 covers 15 residues. The CDR3 DNA reads TGTGCCAGCAGCTTAAATCGGGACGTCGTCAATGAGCAGTTCTTC. Translated: CASSLNRDVVNEQFF.

The chain combines TRBV7-6 with TRBJ1-3, with D possibly being TRBD1 (5 bases). Germline CDR1 and CDR2: SGHVS and FNYEAQ. The CDR3 has 15 residues. V shed 1 base and J shed 0 bases, with 7 bases lying between them. The CDR3 DNA follows: TGTGCCAGCAGCTTAGGCAGGGTCTCTGGAAACACCATATATTTT. Translated: CASSLGRVSGNTIYF. The full variable domain, in which reference TRBV7-6 and TRBJ1-3 provide the parts outside the CDR3, is GAGVSQSPRYKVTKRGQDVALRCDPISGHVSLYWYRQALGQGPEFLTYFNYEAQQDKSGLPNDRFSAERPEGSISTLTIQRTEQRDSAMYRCASSLGRVSGNTIYFGEGSWLTVV.

The chain carries TRBV29-1 and TRBJ2-2; 9 bases fit TRBD1. CDR3 length: 13 residues. The germline V gene has CDR1 SQVTM and CDR2 ANQGSEA. V was pared by 7 bases and J by 3 bases, with 3 bases of the junction left unmatched. CDR3 in DNA: TGCAGCGCCAGACAGGGGGACACCGGGGAGCTGTTTTTT. It codes for CSARQGDTGELFF.

This chain uses TRBV29-1 with TRBJ2-5; no firm D call. Germline V CDR1 and CDR2: SQVTM, ANQGSEA. Trimming stripped 1 base from V and 1 base from J, with 4 bases between. The CDR3 length is 12 residues. In DNA form, the CDR3 reads TGCAGCGTTGAAGGAATCCAAGAGACCCAGTACTTC. It codes for CSVEGIQETQYF.

The chain combines TRBV5-1 with TRBJ1-2, with 8 bases lining up with TRBD1. CDR1 and CDR2 (germline): SGHRS, YFSETQ. Trimming removed 4 bases from V and 7 bases from J; junction bases left unmatched: 9. The CDR3 sequence is 14 residues long. CDR3 in DNA: TGCGCCAGCAGCCAGGACAGGGCCGTTAGTGGCTACACCTTC. Encoded protein: CASSQDRAVSGYTF.

This clone was counted at least ten times. The chain carries TRBV6-1 and TRBJ1-3; 7 bases are a match to TRBD1. CDR3 length: 14 residues. J was trimmed by 0 bases and V by 7 bases; bases with no gene match: 3. Germline assignment: CDR1 MNHNS and CDR2 SASEGT. This CDR3 reads CASTWDSSGNTIYF. CDR3 nucleotide sequence: TGTGCCAGCACCTGGGACAGCTCTGGAAACACCATATATTTT.